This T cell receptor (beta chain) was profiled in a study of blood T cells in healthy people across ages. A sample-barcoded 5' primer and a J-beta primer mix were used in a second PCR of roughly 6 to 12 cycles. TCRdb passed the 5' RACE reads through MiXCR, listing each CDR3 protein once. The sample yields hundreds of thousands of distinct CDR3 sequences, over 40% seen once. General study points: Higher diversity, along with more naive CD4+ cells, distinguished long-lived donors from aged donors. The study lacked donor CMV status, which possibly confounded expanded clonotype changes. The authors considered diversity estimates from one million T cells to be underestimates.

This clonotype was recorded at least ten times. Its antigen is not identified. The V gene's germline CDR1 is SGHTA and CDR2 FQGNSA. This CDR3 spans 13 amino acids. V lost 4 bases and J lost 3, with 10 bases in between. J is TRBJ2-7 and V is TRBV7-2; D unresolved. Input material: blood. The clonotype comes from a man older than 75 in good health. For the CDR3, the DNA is TGTGCCAGCAGCTCGCGGTGGGGCTACGAGCAGTACTTC. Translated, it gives CASSSRWGYEQYF.